The entry below gives a single T cell receptor (beta chain) sequence along with its context. This clone was seen a few times. Its recognized antigen is unknown. No base-level quality is on record; no much larger clone is a single base apart. This sample is part of a study of blood T cell repertoires in COVID-19 (dated by TCRdb to about 2020). About the investigation overall: Samples covering the acute and convalescent phases of COVID-19 were provided by collaborators in the United States, Italy and Spain. The prospective study material was composed of cDNA or gDNA derived from T cells, B-cell-depleted T cells, or PBMCs. Subjects who had been exposed to COVID-19, were actively infected with it, or had recovered from it provided the deeply sampled blood TCRbeta repertoires that made up the dataset. The repertoires were released in a freely available public database meant as a resource for research on the immune response to SARS-CoV-2. The samples were drawn from two sources: the first 160 participants of the ongoing ImmuneRACE study, and 950 to 1,500 subjects contributed by 6 global collaborators. A de-identified subject ID, COVID-19 status, age in years and sex were almost always included in the sample metadata. Where available, HLA class I and class II types were obtained from metadata supplied by the sample provider rather than from assay-based typing. Overall results and qualifications from the work: The amount of clinical and demographic metadata varied by source and participant and was provided uncurated.

Collaborating institutions collected whole blood in K2EDTA tubes following their own protocols. For TCRbeta analysis, collaborators shipped samples in one of three forms: frozen whole blood, isolated PBMCs, or DNA extracted from either of those sample types. The immunoSEQ Assay, a bias-controlled multiplex PCR, was used to amplify TCRbeta CDR3 regions from genomic DNA. From the authors' description of their analysis: Nucleated cell counts per sample were estimated from amplification of reference gene primers within the assay. To quantify the absolute abundance of each unique TCRbeta CDR3 rearrangement, sequence reads were collapsed and filtered. For each sample, productive Simpson clonality was calculated as the square root of Simpson's diversity index over productive rearrangements. Imported from immuneACCESS, the table was reduced by TCRdb to in-frame sequences with V and J called. These copies leave out some clones; in studies compared against another copy, an unresolved V gene accounts for under half, and the cause of the remainder is not known. Clone size and the V and J calls come from that table; the DNA yielded D and trimming. This sample comprises 150,000 to 200,000 clones, 85% of them detected only once. 3% to 3.5% of the sample is held by the ten biggest clonotypes.

CDR1 SNHLY and CDR2 FYNNEI were looked up in the germline V gene. The trim is 6 bases for V and 3 bases for J, with a gap of 4 bases between the germline ends. From the cysteine up to the phenylalanine, the CDR3 has a length of 11 residues. The entry retains the CDR3 DNA only, 33 bases that are in frame from base 1. The receptor was derived from a human donor with acute or convalescent COVID-19. The donor label of this sample is uncertain. The sequenced material came from peripheral blood. The chain uses TRBV2 and TRBJ2-3, with no confident D gene call. The nucleotide sequence reads TGTGCCAGCAGCCAAACAGATACGCAGTATTTT. Translation gives CASSQTDTQYF.